Detailed here is one T cell receptor (beta chain). Antigen specificity is unknown. The data originate from a study of shared clonotypes between healthy human individuals. Study-level findings and limits: Rarefaction analysis demonstrated incomplete sorted-subset sequencing notwithstanding large depth. Shared across several donors were roughly 4.7% of the naive CD4 clonotypes. Few donors restricted represented genetic and exposure-history diversity.

CDR1 and CDR2 from the germline V gene are SGHRS and YFSETQ. Unmatched junction bases numbered 9, after V lost 3 bases and J lost 4 bases. The CDR3 contains 15 residues. Each subset's genomic DNA was split evenly across several immunoSEQ plates. TCRdb's table, derived via immunoSEQ multiplex PCR, lists solely in-frame clones and lacks some. The repertoire has approximately 2.5 million clones, roughly 93% of them found once; the top ten carry 0.36%. The sequenced sample consisted of naive CD4+ T cells from PBMCs. Subset indicated: CD45RA+ positively selected. This clonotype originated in a man aged 18 to 29 in good health. Some clones in this sample may be carry-over from other donors' samples. This sequence joins TRBV5-1 and TRBJ2-5; 7 nucleotides align to TRBD1. CDR3 protein: CASSYNEGGRETQYF. CDR3 sequence (DNA): TGCGCCAGCAGCTACAATGAAGGGGGCCGAGAGACCCAGTACTTC.